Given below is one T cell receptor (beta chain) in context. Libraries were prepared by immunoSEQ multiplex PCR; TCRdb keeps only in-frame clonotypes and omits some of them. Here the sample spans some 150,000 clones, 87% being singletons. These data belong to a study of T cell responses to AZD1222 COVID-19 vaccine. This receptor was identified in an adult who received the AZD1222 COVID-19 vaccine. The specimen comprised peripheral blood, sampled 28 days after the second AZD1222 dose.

This chain's CDR3 is CASSVGDTQYF. The CDR3, as DNA: TGTGCCAGCAGTGTGGGAGATACGCAGTATTTT. The chain combines TRBV25-1 with TRBJ2-3, with unresolved D. The CDR3 has 11 residues. Trimming cost V 4 bases and J 5 bases, with 4 bases left between them. Germline CDR1 and CDR2: MGHDK and SYGVNS. Looking up the rest from reference TRBV25-1 and TRBJ2-3 gives the full variable domain: EADIYQTPRYLVIGTGKKITLECSQTMGHDKMYWYQQDPGMELHLIHYSYGVNSTEKGDLSSESTVSRIRTEHFPLTLESARPSHTSQYLCASSVGDTQYFGPGTRLTVL.